This T cell receptor beta chain came from a study of T-cell reconstitution after alpha-beta-depleted transplantation in children (TCRdb year 2016). Describing the broader study: Using TCR repertoire profiling, the study followed T-cell immune reconstitution in a quantitative way in children after TCRalphabeta/CD19-depleted allogeneic hematopoietic cell transplantation. Study-wide conclusions, independent of this receptor: The apparently early recovery of alphabetaT-cell counts about two months after transplant reportedly depended on only several hundred rapidly expanded clones that came from non-depleted graft cells. The high TCRbeta diversity at day 60 in some patients was ascribed to recipient T cells and intrathymic progenitors that had survived conditioning. Hyperexpanded clone frequencies declined over subsequent months; after one year, T-cell counts and TCRbeta diversity were mostly attributed to newly produced T cells.

To prepare the library, PCR was applied. Sequencing relied on an Illumina HiSeq 2500. TCR libraries were prepared with molecular barcoding, using unique molecular identifiers to normalize TCRbeta repertoire quantification. TCRdb itself trimmed the public reads at Q25 with fastp, ran MiXCR and retained productive beta chains. For every CDR3 protein sequence, its rows merge into one entry that carries the most common genes and DNA. Across this sample there are 200,000 to 250,000 distinct CDR3 sequences, with roughly 7.7% seen only once. Of the sample, under 8% is held by the ten largest clones. This clonotype has at least ten counts. Its specific antigen is unknown. Nothing much larger sits one base from this clone, and base qualities are not available. What this sample's treatment or condition label stands for: allogeneic hematopoietic cell transplantation with graft depleted of TCRalphabeta T cells and CD19 B cells. The transplant recipients were children given TCRalphabeta/CD19-depleted allogeneic hematopoietic cell grafts.

V was cut back by 6 bases and J by 7 bases, leaving a gap of 21 bases between them. From cysteine to phenylalanine, the CDR3 is 15 amino acids long. Of all the DNA, just the CDR3 is kept, 45 bases in frame from base 1. Here the sequenced sample was PBMCs, mostly from graft donor cells, taken 180 days after TCRalphabeta/CD19-depleted stem cell transplant. The origin of this receptor is a male patient aged 10 to 17 who had a stem cell transplant for acute lymphoblastic leukemia, so the T cells may come from the graft donor. This chain is built from TRBV12-3 or TRBV12-4 and TRBJ1-2, and the D gene may be TRBD1, 6 bases matching. The CDR3 region: CASRFRGRGAGGYTF. Read as DNA, the sequence is TGTGCCAGCAGGTTCCGGGGTCGGGGGGCTGGTGGCTACACCTTC.